The next 29 T cell receptor beta chains were all read from a single sample in a study of human CD8 memory T cell subsets. Generation of TCR beta libraries used UMI-labeled 5' RACE. TCRdb recomputed calls from the 5' RACE reads with MiXCR, one row per CDR3 protein. The table lists thousands of distinct CDR3 sequences, under 5% of them singletons. Sequenced sample: CD8+ T cells from PBMCs. The receptors stem from a human donor in good health.

This clonotype appeared many times. The CDR3 coding sequence is TGTGCCAGAAGCTTTATTCAGGGGGCGCGTAGCAATCAGCCCCAGCATTTT. It specifies CARSFIQGARSNQPQHF. The J gene is TRBJ1-5, the V gene TRBV5-3, with 8 bases matching TRBD1. TRBV5-3 is classed as an ORF, of uncertain function. V shed 2 bases and J 0 bases; nucleotides not matched to a gene: 7. CDR3 length: 17 residues.

Ten or more counts support this clonotype. The chain uses TRBV11-2 and TRBJ2-1; perhaps TRBD1 as D (6 bases). The CDR3 totals 14 residues. Looked up from germline, CDR1 is SGHAT and CDR2 is FQNNGV. V lost 6 bases to trimming and J lost 4 bases, with 13 bases between them. CDR3 in amino acids: CASSRGIDYNEQFF. The DNA for the CDR3 is TGTGCCAGCAGTAGGGGGATTGATTACAATGAGCAGTTCTTC.

This clonotype was seen repeatedly, ten times or more. V gene TRBV28 combines with J gene TRBJ2-4, with D maybe TRBD1 (5 bases). The CDR3 spans 12 residues. The ends were cut back, 9 bases at V and 0 bases at J, with 6 bases in the middle. CDR1 and CDR2 from the germline V gene are MDHEN and SYDVKM. CDR3 sequence (DNA): TGTGCCAGTCAGGGAGCCAAAAACATTCAGTACTTC. Encoded protein: CASQGAKNIQYF.

The chain carries TRBV4-1 and TRBJ2-1, with D possibly being TRBD1 (6 bases). The ends were cut back, 6 bases at V and 8 bases at J, with 17 bases in the middle. This CDR3 is 14 amino acids long. Germline CDR1 reads MGHRA; CDR2 reads YSYEKL. CDR3 in DNA: TGCGCCAGCAGGAGGCAGGGGATTAGGGATGAGCAGTTCTTC. Translating it yields CASRRQGIRDEQFF.

Ten or more counts support this clonotype. The chain combines TRBV29-1 with TRBJ2-3; D might be TRBD2 (5 bases). V was pared by 0 bases and J by 4 bases, with 5 bases between. The length of the CDR3 is 12 residues. CDR1 and CDR2 from the germline V gene are SQVTM and ANQGSEA. CDR3 bases: TGCAGCGTTGAAGAGGGAGCAGATACGCAGTATTTT. Residues: CSVEEGADTQYF.

This clonotype was seen ten or more times. J is TRBJ1-2 and V is TRBV6-5; no clear D. Germline-derived CDR1 and CDR2 are MNHEY and SVGAGI. The CDR3 has 13 residues. The germline V and J ends were trimmed by 0 bases and 6 bases, with 8 bases remaining between them. Here the CDR3 DNA reads TGTGCCAGCAGTTACTCCGGGCCTGATGGCTACACCTTC. This translates into CASSYSGPDGYTF.

This clonotype was seen a few times. J is TRBJ2-7 and V is TRBV2, with a tentative D call TRBD2 (6 bases). Trimming pared 6 bases from V and 3 bases from J, leaving 15 bases between. This CDR3 is 14 amino acids long. CDR1 is SNHLY and CDR2 is FYNNEI in the germline V gene. CDR3 in amino acids: CASSAGDFFYEQYF. In nucleotides, the CDR3 is TGTGCCAGCAGCGCCGGGGACTTCTTCTACGAGCAGTACTTC.

This chain connects TRBV5-1 to TRBJ2-7; TRBD1 aligns across 7 bases. This CDR3 spans 14 amino acids. V lost 2 bases to trimming and J lost 3 bases; unmatched junction nucleotides: 5. Germline lookup yields CDR1 SGHRS and CDR2 YFSETQ. The CDR3: CASSFGTAYYEQYF. In DNA, the CDR3 is TGCGCCAGCAGCTTCGGGACAGCGTACTACGAGCAGTACTTC.

At least ten counts were recorded for this clonotype. V gene TRBV20-1 combines with J gene TRBJ2-1; 7 bases align to TRBD2. The CDR3 is 14 amino acids. Germline V gene data show CDR1 as DFQATT and CDR2 as SNEGSKA (reference sequence). J gave up 4 bases and V 5 bases, and 8 bases lay outside the gene matches. In DNA, the CDR3 is TGCAGTGCTGATCGGGACTATTCTTACAATGAGCAGTTCTTC. This translates into CSADRDYSYNEQFF.

This clonotype was counted ten times or more. The gene calls are TRBV5-1 and TRBJ2-1, with 11 bases that match TRBD2. Germline CDR1 is SGHRS and CDR2 is YFSETQ. The CDR3 is 13 amino acids. V lost 5 bases to trimming and J lost 9 bases; unmatched junction nucleotides: 4. This chain's CDR3 is CASRVGTSGEQFF. As DNA, the CDR3 is TGCGCCAGCAGAGTTGGGACTAGCGGTGAGCAGTTCTTC. The variable domain in full, with the rest retrieved from reference TRBV5-1 and TRBJ2-1, is KAGVTQTPRYLIKTRGQQVTLSCSPISGHRSVSWYQQTPGQGLQFLFEYFSETQRNKGNFPGRFSGRQFSNSRSEMNVSTLELGDSALYLCASRVGTSGEQFFGPGTRLTVL.

There are many counts of this clonotype. The chain carries TRBV7-9 and TRBJ2-4, with TRBD2 matching 9 bases. The germline V gene has CDR1 SEHNR and CDR2 FQNEAQ (reference sequence). This CDR3 spans 14 amino acids. Trimming cost V 1 base and J 6 bases; bases outside gene matches: 1. CDR3 bases: TGTGCCAGCAGCTTAGAAGCGGGAGGAAACATTCAGTACTTC. Amino acid sequence: CASSLEAGGNIQYF.

A few counts support this clonotype. The chain employs TRBV6-5 and TRBJ1-5; TRBD1 agrees at 9 bases. V trimming: 5 bases; J trimming: 1 base; junction bases outside the gene matches: 6. Germline-derived CDR1 and CDR2 are MNHEY and SVGAGI. This CDR3 is built from 16 residues. The CDR3 DNA sequence: TGTGCCAGCAGTCCCGGGACAGGGAGAAGCAATCAGCCCCAGCATTTT. It encodes CASSPGTGRSNQPQHF.

This clonotype was counted only a few times. J is TRBJ2-7 and V is TRBV4-1; 7 positions match TRBD1. Germline assignment: CDR1 MGHRA and CDR2 YSYEKL. The V and J ends lost 3 bases and 2 bases, in that order; junction bases with no gene match: 7. The CDR3 runs 15 residues. The CDR3 protein is CASSHRDSAAYEQYF. CDR3 DNA sequence: TGCGCCAGCAGCCACCGGGACAGCGCAGCCTACGAGCAGTACTTC.

This clonotype was counted only a few times. This sequence joins TRBV5-1 and TRBJ2-2; no clear D. Germline V gene sequence: CDR1 SGHRS, CDR2 YFSETQ. V lost 0 bases to trimming and J lost 4 bases, with 4 bases between them. There are 13 residues in the CDR3. CDR3 amino acids: CASSLVGTGELFF. The CDR3 DNA reads as TGCGCCAGCAGCTTGGTAGGCACCGGGGAGCTGTTTTTT.

This clonotype has ten or more counts. The chain employs TRBV6-1 and TRBJ1-5; no firm D call. V lost 0 bases, J lost 2 bases, and 11 bases lay in between. Germline V gene sequence: CDR1 MNHNS, CDR2 SASEGT. CDR3 size: 16 residues. In DNA form, the CDR3 reads TGTGCCAGCAGTGAAGCGGTAGGGTTCGGCAATCAGCCCCAGCATTTT. This codes for CASSEAVGFGNQPQHF.

This clonotype was seen at least ten times. This chain links TRBV12-3 or TRBV12-4 with TRBJ2-1, with 8 bases fitting TRBD1. CDR3 length: 15 amino acids. The V gene end was trimmed by 1 base and the J gene end by 9 bases; junction bases not matched to a gene: 8. In nucleotides, the CDR3 is TGTGCCAGCAGTTTAGGTAGGACAGGGTTGAGTGAGCAGTTCTTC. Translated, it gives CASSLGRTGLSEQFF.

This clonotype was counted many times. The chain combines TRBV6-2 or TRBV6-3 with TRBJ2-7; possible D gene TRBD2, 6 bases. The CDR3 covers 17 residues. Trimming cost V 6 bases and J 0 bases, with 21 bases left between them. The germline V gene encodes CDR1 MNHEY and CDR2 SVGEGT. The CDR3 sequence is CASSSLSSGLPSYEQYF. The CDR3 bases are TGTGCCAGCAGCAGTTTATCCTCGGGACTGCCCTCCTACGAGCAGTACTTC.

A remark on this clonotype: A much bigger clone sits one base away, suggesting this may be a read error. The chain links TRBV20-1 to TRBJ2-7; tentative D call: TRBD2 (5 bases). This CDR3 has 13 residues. V lost 6 bases, J lost 0 bases, and 12 bases lay in between. CDR1 and CDR2 (germline): DFQATT, SNEGSKA (reference sequence). The CDR3 DNA follows: TGCAGTGCGGAGGCGGCGGGCTCCTACGAGCAGTACTTC. It specifies CSAEAAGSYEQYF.

In its sample, this clonotype was seen many times. The rearrangement joins TRBV13 to TRBJ1-6; D remains unclear. In germline, CDR1 is PRHDT, CDR2 FYEKMQ (reference sequence). The CDR3 sequence is 15 residues long. The V end lost 4 bases, the J end lost 10 bases, and 17 bases lay between the germline ends. CDR3 sequence reads: CASSSQSHLGSPLHF. The CDR3 DNA reads as TGTGCCAGCAGCTCACAATCGCATCTAGGATCACCCCTCCACTTT.

There are many counts of this clonotype. The genes are TRBV20-1 and TRBJ2-5, with TRBD2 identical over 14 bases. J gave up 3 bases and V 0 bases, and 6 bases lay outside the gene matches. Germline V gives CDR1 DFQATT, CDR2 SNEGSKA (reference sequence). This CDR3 comprises 17 residues. This chain's CDR3 is CSARDPSTSGREETQYF. In nucleotides, the CDR3 is TGCAGTGCTAGAGATCCATCGACTAGCGGGAGGGAAGAGACCCAGTACTTC.

This clonotype rates as large. V usage is TRBV10-3 and J usage is TRBJ1-6; no reliable D call. CDR3 length: 14 residues. Germline CDR1 is ENHRY and CDR2 is SYGVKD. The V end was cut by 3 bases, the J end by 6 bases, with 9 bases between. The CDR3 spells CAISDERPNSPLHF. The DNA for the CDR3 is TGTGCCATCAGTGATGAACGCCCTAATTCACCCCTCCACTTT.

This clonotype came up many times. J is TRBJ2-1 and V is TRBV28, with D uncertain. CDR1 MDHEN and CDR2 SYDVKM come from the germline V gene. V was cut by 3 bases and J by 3 bases, with 9 bases left in between. CDR3 size: 14 residues. CDR3 in amino acids: CASSFLGDYNEQFF. The CDR3, as DNA: TGTGCCAGCAGTTTTCTAGGAGACTACAATGAGCAGTTCTTC.

This chain links TRBV9 with TRBJ2-7, with TRBD1 as a possible D gene (6 bases). CDR3 size: 13 residues. CDR1 and CDR2 (germline): SGDLS, YYNGEE. Trimming removed 4 bases from V and 3 bases from J, with 11 bases in between. CDR3 in amino acids: CASSPGVSYEQYF. The CDR3 coding sequence is TGTGCCAGCAGCCCAGGGGTGAGCTACGAGCAGTACTTC.

This clonotype is labeled medium-sized (0.01 to 0.1%). The chain has TRBV5-1 and TRBJ2-1; TRBD2 aligns across 10 bases. Germline CDR1 SGHRS, CDR2 YFSETQ. The ends lost 3 bases at V and 6 bases at J; junction bases unmatched: 3. The CDR3 covers 14 residues. The DNA for the CDR3 is TGCGCCAGCAGCTCTAGCGGGGGCCCCAATGAGCAGTTCTTC. This sequence encodes CASSSSGGPNEQFF.

This clonotype came up a few times. The chain links TRBV2 to TRBJ2-7; 9 nucleotides align to TRBD1. V lost 1 base and J lost 3; bases outside the gene matches: 1. Germline lookup yields CDR1 SNHLY and CDR2 FYNNEI. This CDR3 is 14 amino acids long. CDR3 bases: TGTGCCAGCAGTGAAGAGACAGGGGGCTACGAGCAGTACTTC. This sequence encodes CASSEETGGYEQYF.

This clonotype was counted ten times or more. This chain connects TRBV6-5 to TRBJ2-3, with 10 bases fitting TRBD2. Germline-derived CDR1 and CDR2 are MNHEY and SVGAGI. Germline trimming cut 6 bases from V and 4 bases from J; bases unmatched to any gene: 7. The CDR3 runs 15 residues. CDR3 loop: CASSSGTSDPDTQYF. The CDR3 coding sequence is TGTGCCAGCAGCTCCGGGACTAGCGATCCAGATACGCAGTATTTT.

The CDR3: CASRESSGGYNEQFF. CDR3 sequence (DNA): TGTGCCAGCAGGGAGAGTTCAGGGGGGTACAATGAGCAGTTCTTC. The chain uses TRBV6-1 and TRBJ2-1; the D gene is possibly TRBD1 (7 bases). The germline V gene has CDR1 MNHNS and CDR2 SASEGT. Trimming stripped 6 bases from V and 4 bases from J, with 16 bases between. The CDR3 is 15 amino acids.

The genes are TRBV4-2 and TRBJ2-7; 9 bases are a match to TRBD1. Germline V lookup: CDR1 LGHNA, CDR2 YNFKEQ. V dropped 1 base and J dropped 5; count of bases not matched to a gene: 9. This CDR3 spans 16 amino acids. The CDR3 loop reads CASSQGPGQGPNEQYF. The CDR3 nucleotides are TGTGCCAGCAGCCAAGGGCCGGGACAGGGTCCCAACGAGCAGTACTTC.

This clonotype appeared many times. The rearrangement links TRBV6-5 to TRBJ1-1, with D unresolved. This CDR3 has 17 residues. Germline CDR1 reads MNHEY; CDR2 reads SVGAGI. Between the trimmed V and J ends, which lost 3 bases and 4 bases, there was a span of 21 bases. The CDR3 DNA sequence: TGTGCCAGCAGTTATTACACCCTCGGTGATACGGGCACTGAAGCTTTCTTT. Its translation is CASSYYTLGDTGTEAFF.